This TCR beta chain stems from a study of T cells expressing NK-cell markers. Turning to the study itself: HCMV seropositivity characterized most of the eight sequenced donors, and seronegativity one. Study-wide findings and caveats: Of the CD8+ T cell pool in six donors, roughly 1.0-8% was accounted for by dominant NKG2C+ clonotypes. Dominance of the CD3+CD56-NKG2C+ fraction by these clonotypes also held in four donors.

5'RACE template switching with UMIs generated TCR beta cDNA. No DNA is given; TCRdb re-called the 5' RACE reads and lists each CDR3 protein once. The table for this sample gives approximately 170,000 distinct CDR3 sequences. As concerns this clonotype: The antigen remains unidentified.

CDR3 size: 13 residues. Per the germline V gene, CDR1 is SGHKS and CDR2 is YYEKEE (reference sequence). The sequence came from a man aged 18-75 years in good health. This rearrangement joins TRBV5-5 to TRBJ1-4. Sequenced material: blood T cells: a sorted CD56 or NKG2C T cell subset, CD4+ or CD8+ T cells, or bulk PBMC T cells (not recorded which). CDR3: CASSLYSDEKLFF.